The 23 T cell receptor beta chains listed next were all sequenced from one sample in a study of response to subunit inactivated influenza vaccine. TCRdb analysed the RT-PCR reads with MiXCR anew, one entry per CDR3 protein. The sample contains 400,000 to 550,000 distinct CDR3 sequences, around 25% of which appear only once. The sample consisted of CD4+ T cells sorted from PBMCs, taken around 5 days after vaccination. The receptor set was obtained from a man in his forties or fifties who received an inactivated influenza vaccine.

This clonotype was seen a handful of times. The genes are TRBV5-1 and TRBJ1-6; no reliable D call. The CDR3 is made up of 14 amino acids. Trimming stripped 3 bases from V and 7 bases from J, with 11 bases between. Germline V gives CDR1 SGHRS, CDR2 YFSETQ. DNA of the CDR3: TGCGCCAGCAGCTCCTCTGGGTACAATTCACCCCTCCACTTT. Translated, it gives CASSSSGYNSPLHF.

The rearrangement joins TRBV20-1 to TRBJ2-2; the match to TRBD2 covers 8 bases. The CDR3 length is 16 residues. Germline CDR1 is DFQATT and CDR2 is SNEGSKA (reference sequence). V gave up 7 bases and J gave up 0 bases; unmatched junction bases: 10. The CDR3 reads CSVSPAGASNTGELFF. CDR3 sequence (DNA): TGCAGTGTCAGCCCAGCGGGGGCCTCGAACACCGGGGAGCTGTTTTTT.

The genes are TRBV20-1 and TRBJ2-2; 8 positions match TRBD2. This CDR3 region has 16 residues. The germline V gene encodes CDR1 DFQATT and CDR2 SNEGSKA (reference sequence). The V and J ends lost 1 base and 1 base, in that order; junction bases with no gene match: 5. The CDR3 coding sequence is TGCAGTGCTAGAGGCCGGGGGGGGAGGAACACCGGGGAGCTGTTTTTT. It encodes CSARGRGGRNTGELFF.

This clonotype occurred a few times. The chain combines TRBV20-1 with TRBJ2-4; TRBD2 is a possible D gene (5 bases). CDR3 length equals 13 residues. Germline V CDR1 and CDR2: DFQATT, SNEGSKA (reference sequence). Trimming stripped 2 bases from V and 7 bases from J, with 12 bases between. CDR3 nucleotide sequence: TGCAGTGCTAGACGAACTAGTCTGAACATTCAGTACTTC. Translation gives CSARRTSLNIQYF.

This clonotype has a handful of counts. In nucleotides, the CDR3 is TGCAGCGTTGAACGTCAGGGGGTTGGCGAGCAGTACTTC. Encoded protein: CSVERQGVGEQYF. The chain employs TRBV29-1 and TRBJ2-7; 7 bases are a match to TRBD1. The CDR3 has 13 amino acids. The J segment lost 6 bases and the V segment lost 2 bases, leaving 7 bases of the junction unmatched. The V gene's germline CDR1 is SQVTM and CDR2 ANQGSEA.

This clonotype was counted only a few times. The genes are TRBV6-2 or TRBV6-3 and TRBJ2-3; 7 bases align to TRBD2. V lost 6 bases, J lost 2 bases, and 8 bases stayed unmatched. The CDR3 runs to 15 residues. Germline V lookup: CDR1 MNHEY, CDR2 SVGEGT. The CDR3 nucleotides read TGTGCCAGCAGCACGCTCCTAGCGGTCACAGATACGCAGTATTTT. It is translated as CASSTLLAVTDTQYF.

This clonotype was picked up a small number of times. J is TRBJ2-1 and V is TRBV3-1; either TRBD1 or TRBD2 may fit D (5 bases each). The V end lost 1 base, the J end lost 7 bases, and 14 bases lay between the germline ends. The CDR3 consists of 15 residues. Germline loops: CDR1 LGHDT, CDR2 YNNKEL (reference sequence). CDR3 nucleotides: TGTGCCAGCAGCCAAGTCTCCGGGACGTGGAATGAGCAGTTCTTC. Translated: CASSQVSGTWNEQFF.

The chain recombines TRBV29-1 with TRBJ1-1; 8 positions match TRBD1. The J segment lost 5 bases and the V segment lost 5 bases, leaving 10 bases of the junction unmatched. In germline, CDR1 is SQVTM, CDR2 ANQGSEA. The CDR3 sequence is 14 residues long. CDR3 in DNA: TGCAGCGTTTTAGGGCAGGGGGCGCAAACTGAAGCTTTCTTT. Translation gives CSVLGQGAQTEAFF.

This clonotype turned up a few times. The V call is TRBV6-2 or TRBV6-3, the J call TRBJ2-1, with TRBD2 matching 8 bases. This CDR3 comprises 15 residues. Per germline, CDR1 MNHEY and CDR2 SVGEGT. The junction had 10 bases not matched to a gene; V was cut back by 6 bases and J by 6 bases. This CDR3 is CASRGLRGGLNEQFF. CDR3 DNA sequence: TGTGCCAGCAGGGGTCTCCGGGGGGGCCTCAATGAGCAGTTCTTC.

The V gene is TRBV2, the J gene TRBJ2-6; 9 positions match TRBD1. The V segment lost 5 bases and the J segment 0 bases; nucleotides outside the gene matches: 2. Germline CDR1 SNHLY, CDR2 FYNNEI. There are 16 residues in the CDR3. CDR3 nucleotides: TGTGCCAGCAGTCCGGACAGGGGCTCTGGGGCCAACGTCCTGACTTTC. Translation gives CASSPDRGSGANVLTF.

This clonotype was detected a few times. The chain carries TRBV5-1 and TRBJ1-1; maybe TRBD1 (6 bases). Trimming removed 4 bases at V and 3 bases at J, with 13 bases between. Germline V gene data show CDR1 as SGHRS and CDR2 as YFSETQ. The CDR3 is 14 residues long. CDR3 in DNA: TGCGCCAGCAGCACACAGGGCTCTTACACTGAAGCTTTCTTT. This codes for CASSTQGSYTEAFF.

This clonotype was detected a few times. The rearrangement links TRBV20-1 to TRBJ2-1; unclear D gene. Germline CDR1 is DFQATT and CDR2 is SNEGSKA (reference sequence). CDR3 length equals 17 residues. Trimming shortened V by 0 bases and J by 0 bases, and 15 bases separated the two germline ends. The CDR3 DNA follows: TGCAGTGCTAGAGATGCTTTGGGCGGACGCTCCTACAATGAGCAGTTCTTC. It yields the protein CSARDALGGRSYNEQFF.

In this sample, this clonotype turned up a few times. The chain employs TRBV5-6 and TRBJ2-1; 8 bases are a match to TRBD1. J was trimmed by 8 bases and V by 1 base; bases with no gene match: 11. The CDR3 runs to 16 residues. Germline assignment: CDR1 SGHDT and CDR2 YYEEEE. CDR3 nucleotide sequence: TGTGCCAGCAGCTTGTTTGTGACAGGGGATAGCCATGAGCAGTTCTTC. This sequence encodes CASSLFVTGDSHEQFF.

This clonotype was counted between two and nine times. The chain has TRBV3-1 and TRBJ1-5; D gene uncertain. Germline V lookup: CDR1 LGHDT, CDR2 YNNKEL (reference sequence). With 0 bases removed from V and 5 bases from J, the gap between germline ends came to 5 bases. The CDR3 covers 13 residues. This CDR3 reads CASSQDPDQPQHF. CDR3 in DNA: TGTGCCAGCAGCCAAGACCCGGATCAGCCCCAGCATTTT.

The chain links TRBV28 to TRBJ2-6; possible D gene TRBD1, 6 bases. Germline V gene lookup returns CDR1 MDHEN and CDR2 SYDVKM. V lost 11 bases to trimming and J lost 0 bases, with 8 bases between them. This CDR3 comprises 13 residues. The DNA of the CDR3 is TGTGCCGGGGGCAGCTCTGGGGCCAACGTCCTGACTTTC. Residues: CAGGSSGANVLTF.

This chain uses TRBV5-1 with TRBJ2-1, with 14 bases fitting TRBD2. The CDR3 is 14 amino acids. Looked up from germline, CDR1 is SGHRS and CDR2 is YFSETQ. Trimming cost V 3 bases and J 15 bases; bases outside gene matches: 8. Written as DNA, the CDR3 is TGCGCCAGCAGCTCCGGGACTAGCGGGAGTAGTTTGTTCTTC. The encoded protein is CASSSGTSGSSLFF.

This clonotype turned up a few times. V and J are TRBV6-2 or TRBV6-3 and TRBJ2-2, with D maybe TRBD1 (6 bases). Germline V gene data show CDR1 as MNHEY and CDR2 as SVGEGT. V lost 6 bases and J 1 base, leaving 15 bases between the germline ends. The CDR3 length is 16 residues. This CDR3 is CASSYTQGLNTGELFF. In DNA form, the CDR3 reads TGTGCCAGCAGCTATACCCAGGGGCTGAACACCGGGGAGCTGTTTTTT.

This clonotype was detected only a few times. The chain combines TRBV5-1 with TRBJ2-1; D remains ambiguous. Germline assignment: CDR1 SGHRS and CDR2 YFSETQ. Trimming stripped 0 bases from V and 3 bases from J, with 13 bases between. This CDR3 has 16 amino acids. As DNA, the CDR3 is TGCGCCAGCAGCTTGGGTTGGCAGGTGGACTACAATGAGCAGTTCTTC. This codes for CASSLGWQVDYNEQFF.

The CDR3 spells CASSRTGPNWDTQYF. CDR3 sequence (DNA): TGTGCCAGCAGCCGGACAGGGCCAAACTGGGATACGCAGTATTTT. V usage is TRBV6-1 and J usage is TRBJ2-3; 8 positions match TRBD1. Germline values: CDR1 MNHNS, CDR2 SASEGT. Losses at the gene ends were 6 bases for V and 6 bases for J; bases not matched to a gene: 11. This CDR3 spans 15 amino acids.

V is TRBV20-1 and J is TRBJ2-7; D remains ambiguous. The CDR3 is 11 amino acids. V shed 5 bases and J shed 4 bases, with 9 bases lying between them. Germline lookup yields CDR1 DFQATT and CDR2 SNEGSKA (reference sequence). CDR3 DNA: TGCAGTGCTCGTCCCCTTTACGAGCAGTACTTC. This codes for CSARPLYEQYF.

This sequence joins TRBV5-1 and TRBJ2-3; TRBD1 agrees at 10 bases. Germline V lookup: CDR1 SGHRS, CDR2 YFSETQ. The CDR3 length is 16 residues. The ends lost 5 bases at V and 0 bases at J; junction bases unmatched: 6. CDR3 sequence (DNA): TGCGCCAGCAGTTTACCGGGACAGGGGAGCACAGATACGCAGTATTTT. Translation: CASSLPGQGSTDTQYF.

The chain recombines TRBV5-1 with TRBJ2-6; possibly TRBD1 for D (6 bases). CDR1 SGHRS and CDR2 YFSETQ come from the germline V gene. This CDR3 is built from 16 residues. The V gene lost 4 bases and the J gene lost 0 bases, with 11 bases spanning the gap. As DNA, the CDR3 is TGCGCCAGCAGCATCCGGGACACCTCTGGGGCCAACGTCCTGACTTTC. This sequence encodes CASSIRDTSGANVLTF.

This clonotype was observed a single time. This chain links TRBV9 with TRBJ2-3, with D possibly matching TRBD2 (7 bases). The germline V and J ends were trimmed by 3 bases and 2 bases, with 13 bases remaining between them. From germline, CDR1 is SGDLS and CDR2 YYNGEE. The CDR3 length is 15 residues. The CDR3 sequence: CASSARGGPTDTQYF. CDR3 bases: TGTGCCAGCAGCGCGAGGGGGGGCCCCACAGATACGCAGTATTTT.